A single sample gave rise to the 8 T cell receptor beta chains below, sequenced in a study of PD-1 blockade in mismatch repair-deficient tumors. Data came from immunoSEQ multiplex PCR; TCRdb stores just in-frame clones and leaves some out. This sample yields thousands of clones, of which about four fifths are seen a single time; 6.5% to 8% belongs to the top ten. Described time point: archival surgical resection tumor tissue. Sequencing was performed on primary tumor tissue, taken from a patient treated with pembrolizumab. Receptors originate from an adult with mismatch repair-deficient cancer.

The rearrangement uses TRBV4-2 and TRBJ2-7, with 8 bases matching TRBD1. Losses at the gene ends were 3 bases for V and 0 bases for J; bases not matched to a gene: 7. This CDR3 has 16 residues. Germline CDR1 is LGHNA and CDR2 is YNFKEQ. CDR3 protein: CASSQSGTGVSYEQYF. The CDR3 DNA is TGTGCCAGCAGCCAGTCCGGGACAGGAGTCTCCTACGAGCAGTACTTC.

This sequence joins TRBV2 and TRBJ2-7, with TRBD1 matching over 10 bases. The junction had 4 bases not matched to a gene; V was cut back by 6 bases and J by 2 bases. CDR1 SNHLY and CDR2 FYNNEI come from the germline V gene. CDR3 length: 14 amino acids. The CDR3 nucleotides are TGTGCCAGCAGAAAGGGACAGGGGACCTACGAGCAGTACTTC. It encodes CASRKGQGTYEQYF.

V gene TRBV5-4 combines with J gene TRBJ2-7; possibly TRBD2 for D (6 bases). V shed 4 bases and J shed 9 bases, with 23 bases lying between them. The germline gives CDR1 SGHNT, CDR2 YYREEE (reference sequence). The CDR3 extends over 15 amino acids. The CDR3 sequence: CASSLGRRESNVQYF. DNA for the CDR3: TGTGCCAGCAGCCTGGGGCGGCGGGAAAGTAACGTGCAGTACTTC.

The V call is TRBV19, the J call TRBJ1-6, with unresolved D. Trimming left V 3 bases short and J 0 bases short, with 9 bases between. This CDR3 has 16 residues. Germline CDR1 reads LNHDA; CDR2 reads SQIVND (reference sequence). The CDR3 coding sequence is TGTGCCAGTAGTATCCAAGGGAGCTCCTATAATTCACCCCTCCACTTT. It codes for CASSIQGSSYNSPLHF.

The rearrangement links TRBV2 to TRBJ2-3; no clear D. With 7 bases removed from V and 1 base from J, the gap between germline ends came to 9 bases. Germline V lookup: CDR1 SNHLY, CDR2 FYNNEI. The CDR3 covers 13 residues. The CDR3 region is CASKNFGTDTQYF. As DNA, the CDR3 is TGTGCCAGCAAAAACTTCGGCACAGATACGCAGTATTTT.

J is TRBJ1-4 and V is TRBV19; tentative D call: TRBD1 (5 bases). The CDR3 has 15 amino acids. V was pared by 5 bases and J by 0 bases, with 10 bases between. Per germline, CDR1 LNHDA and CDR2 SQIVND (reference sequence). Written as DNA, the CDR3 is TGTGCCAGTAGTTCACAGGCCGCAACTAATGAAAAACTGTTTTTT. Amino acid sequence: CASSSQAATNEKLFF.

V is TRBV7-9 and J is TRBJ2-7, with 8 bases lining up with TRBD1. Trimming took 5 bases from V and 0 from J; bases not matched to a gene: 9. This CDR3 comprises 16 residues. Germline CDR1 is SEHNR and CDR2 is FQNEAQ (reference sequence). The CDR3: CASSVYGTGSSYEQYF. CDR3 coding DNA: TGTGCCAGCAGCGTCTACGGGACAGGCAGCTCCTACGAGCAGTACTTC.

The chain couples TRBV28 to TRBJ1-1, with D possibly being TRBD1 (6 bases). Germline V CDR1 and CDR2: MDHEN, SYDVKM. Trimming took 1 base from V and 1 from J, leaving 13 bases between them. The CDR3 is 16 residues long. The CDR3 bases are TGTGCCAGCAGTTTATACAGGGTGGGGCCGAACACTGAAGCTTTCTTT. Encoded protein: CASSLYRVGPNTEAFF.